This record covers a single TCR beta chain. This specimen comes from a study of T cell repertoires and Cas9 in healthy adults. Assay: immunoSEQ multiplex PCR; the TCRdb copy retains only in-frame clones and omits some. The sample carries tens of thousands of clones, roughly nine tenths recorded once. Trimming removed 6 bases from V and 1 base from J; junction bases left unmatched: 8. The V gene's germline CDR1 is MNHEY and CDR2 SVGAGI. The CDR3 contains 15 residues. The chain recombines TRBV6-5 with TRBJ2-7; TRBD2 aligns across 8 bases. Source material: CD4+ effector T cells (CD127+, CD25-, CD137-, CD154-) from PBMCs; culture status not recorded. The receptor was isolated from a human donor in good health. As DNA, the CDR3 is TGTGCCAGCAGCCGGTCGGGGGGGGGTTCCTACGAGCAGTACTTC. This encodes CASSRSGGGSYEQYF.